This TCR beta chain was identified during a study of identical twins. A remark on this clonotype: Its antigen is not identified.

Through template switching, a universal primer site was introduced, and the cDNA contained unique molecular identifiers. TCRdb reanalysed the 5' RACE reads using MiXCR and keeps one entry per CDR3 protein. The top ten clones hold around 1.9% of a sample with hundreds of thousands of distinct CDR3 sequences, 6% to 6.5% of them seen once. Only healthy Caucasians were enrolled as donors. The CDR3 runs 15 residues. J lost 4 bases, V lost 6 bases, and 7 bases had no gene match. CDR1 is SNHLY and CDR2 is FYNNEI in the germline V gene. Findings and caveats of the study: Insertions were fewer in abundant cord blood beta clonotypes, whereas memory repertoires showed none of this pattern.

The V gene is TRBV2, the J gene TRBJ2-1, with 9 bases fitting TRBD2. The sequencing sample was made of naive T cells sorted from blood. This clonotype was sampled from a man aged 18 to 30 in good health. CDR3 in DNA: TGTGCCAGCAGCGCGGAGCGGGGGGATTACAATGAGCAGTTCTTC. Encoded protein: CASSAERGDYNEQFF.